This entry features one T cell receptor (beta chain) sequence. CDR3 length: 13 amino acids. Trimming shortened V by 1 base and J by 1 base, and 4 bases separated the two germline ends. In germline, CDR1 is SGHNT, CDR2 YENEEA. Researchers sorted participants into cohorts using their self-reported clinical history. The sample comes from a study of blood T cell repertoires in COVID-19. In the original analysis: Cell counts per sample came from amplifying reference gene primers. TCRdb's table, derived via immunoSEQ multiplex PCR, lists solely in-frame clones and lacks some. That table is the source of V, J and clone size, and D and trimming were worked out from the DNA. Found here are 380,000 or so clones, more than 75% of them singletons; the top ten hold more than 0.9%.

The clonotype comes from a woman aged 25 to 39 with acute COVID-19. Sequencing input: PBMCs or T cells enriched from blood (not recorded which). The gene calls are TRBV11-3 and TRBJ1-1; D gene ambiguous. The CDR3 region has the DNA TGTGCCAGCAGCTTAGGTCGGAACACTGAAGCTTTCTTT. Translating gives CASSLGRNTEAFF.